This T cell receptor beta chain stems from a study of blood T cell repertoires in COVID-19. TCRdb's table, derived via immunoSEQ multiplex PCR, lists solely in-frame clones and lacks some. The table records roughly 200,000 clones, about 80% of them present only once. V shed 5 bases and J shed 3 bases, with 14 bases lying between them. Germline lookup yields CDR1 MNHEY and CDR2 SVGEGT. The CDR3 has 14 amino acids. This clone is a singleton in its sample. This receptor was obtained from a man aged 50-60 years with active or convalescent COVID-19. The V gene is TRBV6-2 or TRBV6-3, the J gene TRBJ2-7; TRBD2 is a possible D gene (5 bases). The sequencing sample was made of peripheral blood. The CDR3 protein is CASSPVGAVYEQYF. The CDR3 coding sequence is TGTGCCAGCAGTCCGGTCGGAGCGGTCTACGAGCAGTACTTC.